This TCR beta chain was captured in a study of blood T cell repertoires in COVID-19. Study at large: In each case, the material was cDNA or gDNA derived from T cells, B-cell-depleted T cells, or PBMCs.

As handled by the study authors: Using reference gene primer amplification, nucleated cell counts were estimated. Clones were sequenced by immunoSEQ multiplex PCR, and TCRdb holds only the in-frame ones, with some missing. V, J and clone size reflect that table, while D and trimming were determined from the DNA. The top ten clones hold about 0.7% of a sample with over 200,000 clones, approximately 88% of them seen once. CDR1 is SGDLS, CDR2 YYNGEE, per germline. The V end was cut by 3 bases, the J end by 4 bases, with 31 bases between. There are 20 residues in the CDR3. Sequencing used peripheral blood. J is TRBJ1-2 and V is TRBV9; D unresolved. The receptor comes from a human donor in a cohort sampled during active COVID-19. CDR3 sequence: CASSDPLGGPPSRSGYGYTF. The CDR3 DNA follows: TGTGCCAGCAGCGACCCCCTCGGAGGGCCCCCAAGCCGTTCGGGCTATGGCTACACCTTC.